Shown below are 29 T cell receptor beta chains from a single sample sequenced in a study of blood T cell repertoires in COVID-19. Profiled with immunoSEQ multiplex PCR; TCRdb holds only in-frame clones, not every one. This sample has 290,000 or so clones, with roughly 80% found just once. The sequencing sample was made of PBMCs or T cells enriched from blood (not recorded which). These receptors were obtained from a man aged 35-49 years who had been exposed to COVID-19.

The chain links TRBV6-5 to TRBJ1-5; maybe TRBD1 (6 bases). Trimming shortened V by 8 bases and J by 3 bases, and 11 bases separated the two germline ends. Germline V gene lookup returns CDR1 MNHEY and CDR2 SVGAGI. The CDR3 is 13 amino acids. The CDR3 coding sequence is TGTGCCAGCCGACAGGACCTCAATCAGCCCCAGCATTTT. Amino acid sequence: CASRQDLNQPQHF.

J is TRBJ2-1 and V is TRBV10-3; TRBD2 is a possible D gene (6 bases). Trimming took 3 bases from V and 0 from J, leaving 12 bases between them. The CDR3 runs to 16 residues. Per germline, CDR1 ENHRY and CDR2 SYGVKD. CDR3 region: CAISDRAGSSYNEQFF. Written as DNA, the CDR3 is TGTGCCATCAGTGACCGGGCCGGGAGCTCCTACAATGAGCAGTTCTTC.

This clone was counted a few times. The rearrangement uses TRBV7-9 and TRBJ2-7; D perhaps matches TRBD1 (6 bases). V was clipped by 6 bases and J by 13 bases, with 16 bases between them. The CDR3 consists of 11 residues. Germline V gene lookup returns CDR1 SEHNR and CDR2 FQNEAQ (reference sequence). The CDR3 DNA is TGTGCCAGCAGGTCAATGGGACACCTCTACTTC. It yields the protein CASRSMGHLYF.

The chain recombines TRBV30 with TRBJ2-3; 8 bases are shared with TRBD2. The CDR3 is 14 residues long. Looked up from germline, CDR1 is GTSNPN and CDR2 is SVGIG (reference sequence). V gave up 5 bases and J gave up 4 bases; unmatched junction bases: 8. CDR3 sequence: CAWQVGRAADTQYF. The CDR3 DNA reads as TGTGCCTGGCAGGTCGGGAGGGCCGCAGATACGCAGTATTTT.

V and J are TRBV29-1 and TRBJ2-1; 8 bases match TRBD2. The length of the CDR3 is 21 residues. The trim removed 7 bases at V and 5 bases at J, leaving 31 bases unmatched. Germline V gene sequence: CDR1 SQVTM, CDR2 ANQGSEA. CDR3 sequence reads: CSAKAGGWGPSSSWADNEQFF. In nucleotides, the CDR3 is TGCAGCGCCAAGGCGGGGGGCTGGGGCCCGTCCTCATCCTGGGCCGACAATGAGCAGTTCTTC.

The chain is built from TRBV5-1 and TRBJ1-1; 7 bases are a match to TRBD1. The CDR3 totals 15 residues. The trim removed 2 bases at V and 3 bases at J, leaving 7 bases unmatched. CDR1 SGHRS and CDR2 YFSETQ come from the germline V gene. The CDR3 loop is CASSFYRGVDTEAFF. The CDR3 DNA reads TGCGCCAGCAGCTTCTACAGGGGAGTGGACACTGAAGCTTTCTTT.

The chain is built from TRBV11-2 and TRBJ1-4; D gene unclear. V gave up 1 base and J gave up 5 bases, with 5 bases separating them. The CDR3 consists of 13 residues. Germline-derived CDR1 and CDR2 are SGHAT and FQNNGV. Written as DNA, the CDR3 is TGTGCCAGCAGCTTAGCCAGAAATGAAAAACTGTTTTTT. Translated, it gives CASSLARNEKLFF.

The chain links TRBV5-4 to TRBJ1-6; a weak D match, TRBD1 (5 bases). The V gene's germline CDR1 is SGHNT and CDR2 YYREEE (reference sequence). V was cut by 4 bases and J by 7 bases, with 12 bases left in between. The CDR3 runs to 14 residues. Written as DNA, the CDR3 is TGTGCCAGCAGCGGGCCAGGGAAGAATTCACCCCTCCACTTT. Its protein product is CASSGPGKNSPLHF.

Turning to this clone: The junction differs from germline at one of its ends, possibly a read error. The chain couples TRBV7-7 to TRBJ1-3; D is ambiguous. The CDR3 extends over 13 amino acids. Germline V CDR1 and CDR2: SSHAT, FNYEAQ (reference sequence). CDR3 residues: CASSLAEGDTIYF. DNA of the CDR3: TGTGCTAGCAGCTTAGCTGAGGGTGACACCATATATTTT.

The chain uses TRBV5-1 and TRBJ1-4; D is ambiguous. Trimming removed 0 bases at V and 5 bases at J, with 8 bases between. The CDR3 has 14 amino acids. Germline CDR1 is SGHRS and CDR2 is YFSETQ. The CDR3: CASSLGQGNEKLFF. The CDR3 DNA reads as TGCGCCAGCAGCTTGGGACAAGGAAATGAAAAACTGTTTTTT.

The J gene is TRBJ2-1, the V gene TRBV6-5; 11 nucleotides agree with TRBD2. The CDR3 runs 15 residues. Unmatched junction bases numbered 3, after V lost 5 bases and J lost 3 bases. Germline V lookup: CDR1 MNHEY, CDR2 SVGAGI. The CDR3 bases are TGTGCCAGCAGTAAGGGACTAGCGGTCTACAATGAGCAGTTCTTC. Its translation: CASSKGLAVYNEQFF.

The V and J genes are TRBV18 and TRBJ1-2; 9 nucleotides agree with TRBD1. Losses at the gene ends were 2 bases for V and 2 bases for J; bases not matched to a gene: 3. CDR3 length equals 15 residues. Germline CDR1 KGHSH, CDR2 LQKENI. DNA for the CDR3: TGTGCCAGCTCACCAGACAGGGGGATGAACTATGGCTACACCTTC. This encodes CASSPDRGMNYGYTF.

This chain links TRBV13 with TRBJ2-5; D gene ambiguous. This CDR3 contains 11 residues. Deletions cut 5 bases from V and 3 bases from J, with 4 bases between. Germline values: CDR1 PRHDT, CDR2 FYEKMQ (reference sequence). DNA of the CDR3: TGTGCCAGCAGCACTGAAGAGACCCAGTACTTC. Encoded protein: CASSTEETQYF.

The chain employs TRBV2 and TRBJ2-2, with 15 bases identical to TRBD2. V was pared by 6 bases and J by 1 base, with 0 bases of the junction left unmatched. Germline CDR1 reads SNHLY; CDR2 reads FYNNEI. CDR3 length: 16 residues. The CDR3 here is CASRGLAGGNTGELFF. The CDR3 DNA reads TGTGCCAGCAGGGGACTAGCGGGAGGGAACACCGGGGAGCTGTTTTTT.

The V call is TRBV29-1, the J call TRBJ2-3, with 8 bases fitting TRBD2. This CDR3 is 14 amino acids long. CDR1 and CDR2 (germline): SQVTM, ANQGSEA. With 4 bases clipped from V and 6 bases from J, the junction kept 9 bases outside the gene matches. CDR3 region: CSVALLAAGDTQYF. CDR3 in DNA: TGCAGCGTTGCCCTACTAGCGGCCGGGGATACGCAGTATTTT.

The chain couples TRBV10-3 to TRBJ2-7; D is unresolved. V was trimmed by 7 bases and J by 1 base, leaving 8 bases between them. The CDR3 covers 12 residues. Germline CDR1 reads ENHRY; CDR2 reads SYGVKD. CDR3 sequence reads: CAITTTSYEQYF. CDR3 DNA sequence: TGTGCCATCACCACTACGTCCTACGAGCAGTACTTC.

The V call is TRBV24-1, the J call TRBJ2-2; TRBD2 might be the D (5 bases). The CDR3 totals 14 residues. Looked up from germline, CDR1 is KGHDR and CDR2 is SFDVKD. Trimming removed 9 bases from V and 1 base from J, with 11 bases in between. CDR3 DNA sequence: TGTGCCACCCGGGAAGAACAGAACACCGGGGAGCTGTTTTTT. Its protein product is CATREEQNTGELFF.

The V and J genes are TRBV12-1 and TRBJ1-6; the table calls TRBD1, which could not be checked here. TRBV12-1 counts as a pseudogene. This CDR3 is built from 19 residues. DNA for the CDR3: TGTGCCAGCACCCCATACCGGGACATTGGCGGTCGGGTTAATTCACCCCTCCACTTT. Amino acids: CASTPYRDIGGRVNSPLHF.

The chain recombines TRBV27 with TRBJ1-1, with 9 bases aligning to TRBD1. The CDR3 spans 17 residues. V shed 6 bases, J shed 2 bases, and the junction held 13 bases outside the gene matches. The germline V gene encodes CDR1 MNHEY and CDR2 SMNVEV (reference sequence). The CDR3 loop reads CASSPIGTGRLNTEAFF. The CDR3, as DNA: TGTGCCAGCAGCCCTATTGGGACAGGGCGGTTAAACACTGAAGCTTTCTTT.

The J gene is TRBJ1-5, the V gene TRBV5-4, with 7 bases identical to TRBD1. This CDR3 has 13 residues. V was clipped by 4 bases and J by 7 bases; unmatched bases: 5. CDR1 is SGHNT, CDR2 YYREEE, per germline (reference sequence). The CDR3 region is CASSPDRAQPQHF. In DNA form, the CDR3 reads TGTGCCAGCAGCCCCGACAGGGCCCAGCCCCAGCATTTT. The full variable domain, rest sourced from reference TRBV5-4 and TRBJ1-5, is ETGVTQSPTHLIKTRGQQVTLRCSSQSGHNTVSWYQQALGQGPQFIFQYYREEENGRGNFPPRFSGLQFPNYSSELNVNALELDDSALYLCASSPDRAQPQHFGDGTRLSIL.

This rearrangement joins TRBV12-3 or TRBV12-4 to TRBJ1-5, with D possibly being TRBD1 (6 bases). With 5 bases removed from V and 6 bases from J, the gap between germline ends came to 11 bases. The CDR3 is 13 residues long. The CDR3 nucleotides are TGTGCCAGCAGTCCAGGGGTTGGTCAGCCCCAGCATTTT. The encoded protein is CASSPGVGQPQHF.

This clone was picked up one time. V usage is TRBV10-1 and J usage is TRBJ2-7; no firm D call. The CDR3 loop spans 13 amino acids. Germline V CDR1 and CDR2: WNHNN, SYGVQD (reference sequence). Trimming removed 6 bases from V and 5 bases from J, with 14 bases in between. This CDR3 is CASSSENKNEQYF. CDR3 bases: TGCGCCAGCAGCTCAGAAAACAAAAACGAGCAGTACTTC.

This chain connects TRBV7-6 to TRBJ2-7, with D uncertain. Germline V gene data show CDR1 as SGHVS and CDR2 as FNYEAQ. The CDR3 runs to 12 residues. V was trimmed by 5 bases and J by 6 bases, leaving 11 bases between them. Written as DNA, the CDR3 is TGTGCCAGCAGCCCTCCCCTCTCCGAGCAGTACTTC. This codes for CASSPPLSEQYF.

The chain recombines TRBV29-1 with TRBJ2-3, with no clear D. This CDR3 is built from 13 residues. Trimming removed 1 base at V and 1 base at J, with 6 bases between. Germline V gene data show CDR1 as SQVTM and CDR2 as ANQGSEA. This CDR3 is CSVEAPGTDTQYF. CDR3 DNA sequence: TGCAGCGTTGAAGCTCCGGGCACAGATACGCAGTATTTT.

V and J are TRBV10-3 and TRBJ1-1; tentative D call: TRBD1 (5 bases). This CDR3 is built from 12 residues. Germline CDR1 is ENHRY and CDR2 is SYGVKD. Trimming took off 6 bases at V and 3 bases at J, with 8 bases between the two ends. CDR3 region: CAIRGGDTEAFF. Here the CDR3 DNA reads TGTGCCATCAGGGGGGGAGACACTGAAGCTTTCTTT.

CDR3 loop: CATSPRPESGRAGELFF. CDR3 bases: TGTGCCACCAGCCCCCGCCCGGAGTCGGGTCGGGCCGGGGAGCTGTTTTTT. The gene calls are TRBV15 and TRBJ2-2; unclear D gene. CDR1 is LNHNV, CDR2 YYDKDF, per germline (reference sequence). This CDR3 has 17 residues. V gave up 5 bases and J gave up 6 bases, with 22 bases separating them.

This rearrangement joins TRBV24-1 to TRBJ2-2, with D possibly being TRBD1 (6 bases). This CDR3 has 14 amino acids. The V gene lost 5 bases and the J gene lost 4 bases, with 10 bases spanning the gap. Germline V CDR1 and CDR2: KGHDR, SFDVKD. The CDR3, as DNA: TGTGCCACCAGTGCCCCGACAGGCACCGGGGAGCTGTTTTTT. As protein: CATSAPTGTGELFF.

DNA for the CDR3: TGTGCCAGTAGTATGATTGCGCCAGATACGCAGTATTTT. It encodes CASSMIAPDTQYF. The chain employs TRBV19 and TRBJ2-3; D unclear. The V end lost 3 bases, the J end lost 4 bases, and 8 bases lay between the germline ends. Per germline, CDR1 LNHDA and CDR2 SQIVND (reference sequence). The length of the CDR3 is 13 residues.

The chain couples TRBV5-8 to TRBJ1-1; D possibly corresponds to TRBD1 (5 bases). Germline-derived CDR1 and CDR2 are SGHTS and YDEGEE. CDR3 length: 15 residues. V lost 2 bases to trimming and J lost 0 bases, with 11 bases between them. This chain's CDR3 is CASSLYRNMNTEAFF. CDR3 in DNA: TGTGCCAGCAGCTTATACAGGAACATGAACACTGAAGCTTTCTTT. The full variable domain, with the rest looked up from reference TRBV5-8 and TRBJ1-1, is EAGVTQSPTHLIKTRGQQATLRCSPISGHTSVYWYQQALGLGLQFLLWYDEGEERNRGNFPPRFSGRQFPNYSSELNVNALELEDSALYLCASSLYRNMNTEAFFGQGTRLTVV.